This T cell receptor (beta chain) is drawn from a study of cytomegalovirus exposure and HLA in healthy donors. Amplification used 60 Vbeta primers and 13 Jbeta primers. Sequencing used immunoSEQ multiplex PCR; TCRdb keeps in-frame clones, though not all of them. The table shows around 130,000 clones, with roughly 90% occurring only once. Regarding this clone: What it binds is unknown.

Broader study findings: Association with HLA alleles at 0.05 false discovery rate was found for 16,951 TCR beta sequences in a later analysis.

Sampled while nominally healthy, donors likely had unrecorded immune exposures. This CDR3 comprises 15 residues. The junction had 3 bases not matched to a gene; V was cut back by 0 bases and J by 3 bases. From germline, CDR1 is MNHNY and CDR2 SVGAGI (reference sequence). The V gene is TRBV6-6, the J gene TRBJ2-7; 9 bases are a match to TRBD1. This clonotype was sampled from a woman in her thirties or forties in good health and CMV-seronegative. Source material: PBMCs. CDR3 sequence reads: CASSYSTDRGYEQYF. CDR3 DNA: TGTGCCAGCAGTTACTCGACGGACAGGGGCTACGAGCAGTACTTC.